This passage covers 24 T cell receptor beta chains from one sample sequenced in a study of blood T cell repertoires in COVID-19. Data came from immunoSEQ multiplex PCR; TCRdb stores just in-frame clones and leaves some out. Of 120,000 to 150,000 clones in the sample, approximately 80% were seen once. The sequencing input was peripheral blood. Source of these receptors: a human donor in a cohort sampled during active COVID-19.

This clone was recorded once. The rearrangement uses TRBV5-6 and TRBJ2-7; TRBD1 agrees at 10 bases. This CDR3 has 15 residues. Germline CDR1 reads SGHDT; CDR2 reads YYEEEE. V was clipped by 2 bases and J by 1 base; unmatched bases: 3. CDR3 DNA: TGTGCCAGCAGCTTCCCGGGACAGGGGTCCTACGAGCAGTACTTC. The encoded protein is CASSFPGQGSYEQYF.

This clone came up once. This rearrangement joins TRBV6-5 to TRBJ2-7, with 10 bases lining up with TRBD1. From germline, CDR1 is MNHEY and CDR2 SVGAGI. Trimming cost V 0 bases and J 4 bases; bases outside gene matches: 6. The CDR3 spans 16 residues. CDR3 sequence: CASSYSYGQGGYEQYF. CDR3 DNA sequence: TGTGCCAGCAGTTACTCATACGGACAGGGGGGATACGAGCAGTACTTC.

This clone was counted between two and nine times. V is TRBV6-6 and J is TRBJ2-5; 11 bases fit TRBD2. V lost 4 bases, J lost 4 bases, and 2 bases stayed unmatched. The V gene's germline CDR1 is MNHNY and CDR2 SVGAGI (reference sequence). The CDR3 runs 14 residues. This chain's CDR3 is CASSSGTSGETQYF. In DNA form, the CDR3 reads TGTGCCAGCAGTTCCGGGACTAGCGGAGAGACCCAGTACTTC.

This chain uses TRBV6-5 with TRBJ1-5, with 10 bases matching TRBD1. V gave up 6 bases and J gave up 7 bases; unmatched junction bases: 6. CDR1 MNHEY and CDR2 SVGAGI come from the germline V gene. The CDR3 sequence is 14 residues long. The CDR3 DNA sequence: TGTGCCAGCAGCCCCGGACAGGGGGTCCAGCCCCAGCATTTT. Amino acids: CASSPGQGVQPQHF.

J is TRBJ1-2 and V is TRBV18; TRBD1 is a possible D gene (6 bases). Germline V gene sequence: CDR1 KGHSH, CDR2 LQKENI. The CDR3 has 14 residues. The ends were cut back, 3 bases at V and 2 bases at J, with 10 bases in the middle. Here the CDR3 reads CASSPGHLNYGYTF. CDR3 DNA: TGTGCCAGCTCACCGGGACACCTGAACTATGGCTACACCTTC.

This CDR3 reads CASSQTGVYEQYF. Written as DNA, the CDR3 is TGTGCCAGCAGCCAGACAGGAGTCTACGAGCAGTACTTC. J is TRBJ2-7 and V is TRBV3-1 (or the pseudogene TRBV3-2); possibly TRBD1 for D (6 bases). Trimming took off 3 bases at V and 3 bases at J, with 9 bases between the two ends. CDR1 and CDR2 from the germline V gene are LGHDT and YNNKEL (reference sequence). The CDR3 extends over 13 amino acids.

The CDR3 DNA is TGTGCCAGCAGTTGGGGGGGGGAAGGTTTGCCCCAGCATTTT. Translated, it gives CASSWGGEGLPQHF. The V call is TRBV6-5, the J call TRBJ1-5; weak D call: TRBD1 (5 bases). Trimming removed 4 bases at V and 9 bases at J, with 16 bases between. The CDR3 runs 14 residues. CDR1 is MNHEY, CDR2 SVGAGI, per germline.

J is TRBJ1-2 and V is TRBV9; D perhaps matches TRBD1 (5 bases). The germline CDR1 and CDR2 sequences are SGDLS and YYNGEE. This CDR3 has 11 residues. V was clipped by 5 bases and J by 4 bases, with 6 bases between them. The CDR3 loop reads CASSDSYGYTF. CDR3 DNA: TGTGCCAGCAGTGACAGCTATGGCTACACCTTC.

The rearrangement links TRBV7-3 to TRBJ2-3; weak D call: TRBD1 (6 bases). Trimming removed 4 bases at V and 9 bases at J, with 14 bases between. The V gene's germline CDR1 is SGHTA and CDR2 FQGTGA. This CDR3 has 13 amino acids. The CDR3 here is CASSSSGGGTQYF. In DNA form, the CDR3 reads TGTGCCAGCAGCTCCTCGGGTGGGGGCACGCAGTATTTT.

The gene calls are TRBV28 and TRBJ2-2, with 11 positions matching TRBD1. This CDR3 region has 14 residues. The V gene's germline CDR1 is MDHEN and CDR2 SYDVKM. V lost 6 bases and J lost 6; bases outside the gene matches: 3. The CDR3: CASSGTGGSGELFF. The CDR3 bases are TGTGCCAGCAGCGGGACAGGGGGGTCCGGGGAGCTGTTTTTT.

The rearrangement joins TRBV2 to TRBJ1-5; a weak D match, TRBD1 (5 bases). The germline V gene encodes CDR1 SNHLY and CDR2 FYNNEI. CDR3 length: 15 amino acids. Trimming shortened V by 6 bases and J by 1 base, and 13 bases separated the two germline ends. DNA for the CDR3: TGTGCCAGCAGGCGCGCGGGGGGAAGCAATCAGCCCCAGCATTTT. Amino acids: CASRRAGGSNQPQHF.

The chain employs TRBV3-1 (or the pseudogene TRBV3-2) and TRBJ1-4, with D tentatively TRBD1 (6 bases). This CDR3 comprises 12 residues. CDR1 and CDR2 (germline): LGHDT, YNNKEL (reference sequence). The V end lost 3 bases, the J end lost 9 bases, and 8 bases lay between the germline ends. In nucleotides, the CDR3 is TGTGCCAGCAGCCAGGGGACACAAAAACTGTTTTTT. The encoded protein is CASSQGTQKLFF.

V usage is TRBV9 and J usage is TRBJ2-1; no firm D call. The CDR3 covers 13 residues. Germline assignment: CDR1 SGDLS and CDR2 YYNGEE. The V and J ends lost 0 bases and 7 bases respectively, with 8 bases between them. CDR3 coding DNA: TGTGCCAGCAGCGTAGGAGCCACGAATGAGCAGTTCTTC. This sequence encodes CASSVGATNEQFF.

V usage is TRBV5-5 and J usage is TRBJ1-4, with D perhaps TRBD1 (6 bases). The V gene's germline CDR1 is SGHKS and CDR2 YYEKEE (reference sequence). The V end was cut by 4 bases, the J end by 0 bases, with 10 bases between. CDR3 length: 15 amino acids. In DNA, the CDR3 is TGTGCCAGCAGCAATGGACAGACAACTAATGAAAAACTGTTTTTT. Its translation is CASSNGQTTNEKLFF.

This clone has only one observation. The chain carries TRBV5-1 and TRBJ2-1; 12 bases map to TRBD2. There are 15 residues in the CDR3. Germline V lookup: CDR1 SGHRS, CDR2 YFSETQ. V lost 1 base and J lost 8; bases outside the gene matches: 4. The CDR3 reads CASSLSASGRDEQFF. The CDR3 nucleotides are TGCGCCAGCAGCTTGTCGGCTAGCGGGAGGGATGAGCAGTTCTTC.

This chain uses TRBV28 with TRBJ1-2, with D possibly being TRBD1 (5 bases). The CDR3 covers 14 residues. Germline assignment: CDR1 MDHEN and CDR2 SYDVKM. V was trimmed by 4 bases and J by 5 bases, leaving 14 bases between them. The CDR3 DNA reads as TGTGCCAGCAGTTCCGGCGGGGGGTGGTATGGCTACACCTTC. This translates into CASSSGGGWYGYTF.

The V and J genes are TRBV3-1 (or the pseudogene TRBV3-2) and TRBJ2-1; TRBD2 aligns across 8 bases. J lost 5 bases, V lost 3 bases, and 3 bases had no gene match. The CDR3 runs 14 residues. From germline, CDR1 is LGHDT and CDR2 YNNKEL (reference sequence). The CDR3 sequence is CASSHVAGNNEQFF. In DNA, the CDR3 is TGTGCCAGCAGCCATGTAGCGGGGAACAATGAGCAGTTCTTC.

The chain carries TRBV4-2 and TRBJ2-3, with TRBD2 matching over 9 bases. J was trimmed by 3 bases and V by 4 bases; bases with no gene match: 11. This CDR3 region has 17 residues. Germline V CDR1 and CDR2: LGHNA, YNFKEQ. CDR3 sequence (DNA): TGTGCCAGCAGCCGGTCGAGCGGGGGGCTCTCAACAGATACGCAGTATTTT. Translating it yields CASSRSSGGLSTDTQYF.

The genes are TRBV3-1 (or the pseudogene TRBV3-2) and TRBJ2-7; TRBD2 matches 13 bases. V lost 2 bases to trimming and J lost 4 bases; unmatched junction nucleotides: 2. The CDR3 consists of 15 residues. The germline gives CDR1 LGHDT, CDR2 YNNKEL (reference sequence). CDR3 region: CASSQRGLAGYEQYF. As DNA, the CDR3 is TGTGCCAGCAGCCAACGGGGACTAGCGGGGTACGAGCAGTACTTC.

The CDR3 DNA follows: TGTGCCAGCAGACCTGGACAGGGCACAGATACGCAGTATTTT. Translation: CASRPGQGTDTQYF. The genes are TRBV7-9 and TRBJ2-3; 7 positions match TRBD1. The V gene end was trimmed by 6 bases and the J gene end by 1 base; junction bases not matched to a gene: 4. Germline assignment: CDR1 SEHNR and CDR2 FQNEAQ (reference sequence). The CDR3 loop spans 14 amino acids.

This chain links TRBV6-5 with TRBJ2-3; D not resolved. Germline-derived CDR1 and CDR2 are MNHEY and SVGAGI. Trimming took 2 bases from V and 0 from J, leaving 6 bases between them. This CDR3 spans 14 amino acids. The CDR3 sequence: CASSYRYSTDTQYF. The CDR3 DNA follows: TGTGCCAGCAGTTACCGGTACAGCACAGATACGCAGTATTTT.

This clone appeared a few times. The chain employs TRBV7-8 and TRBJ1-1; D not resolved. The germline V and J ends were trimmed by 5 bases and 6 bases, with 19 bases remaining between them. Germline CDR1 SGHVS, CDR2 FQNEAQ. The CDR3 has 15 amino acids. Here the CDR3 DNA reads TGTGCCAGCAGCCCCGGAGGAGGAGGTGTCCCTGAAGCTTTCTTT. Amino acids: CASSPGGGGVPEAFF.

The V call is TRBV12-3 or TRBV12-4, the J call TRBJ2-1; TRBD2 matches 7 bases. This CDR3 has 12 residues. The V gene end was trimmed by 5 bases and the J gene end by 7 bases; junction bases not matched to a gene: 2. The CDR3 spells CASSLGGNEQFF. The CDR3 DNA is TGTGCCAGCAGTCTCGGGGGGAATGAGCAGTTCTTC.

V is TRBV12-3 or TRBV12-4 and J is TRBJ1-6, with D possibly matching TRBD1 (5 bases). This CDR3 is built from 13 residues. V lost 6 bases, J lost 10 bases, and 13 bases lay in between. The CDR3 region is CASRGLGRSPLHF. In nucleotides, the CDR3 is TGTGCCAGCAGGGGACTGGGTCGGTCACCCCTCCACTTT.